These 22 T cell receptor beta chains came from one sample sequenced in a study of CD8 T cells in Susac syndrome. Reverse transcription used about 0.45 to 1 ug RNA and random hexamers. TCRdb processed the immunoSEQ multiplex PCR reads anew with MiXCR; each CDR3 protein has one entry. The table lists approximately 200,000 distinct CDR3 sequences, roughly 94% of them singletons. Sequencing was carried out using CD4+ T cells from PBMCs. The receptors originated from a human donor with multiple sclerosis.

CDR3 amino acids: CASSYLSGFNYGYTF. The CDR3 region has the DNA TGTGCCAGCAGTTACTTGTCAGGGTTCAACTATGGCTACACCTTC. The chain employs TRBV6-5 and TRBJ1-2; a weak D match, TRBD1 (5 bases). The germline V gene encodes CDR1 MNHEY and CDR2 SVGAGI. The V end lost 1 base, the J end lost 2 bases, and 11 bases lay between the germline ends. CDR3 length equals 15 residues.

The chain employs TRBV29-1 and TRBJ1-1, with D maybe TRBD1 (5 bases). The CDR3 sequence is 13 residues long. Germline V gene sequence: CDR1 SQVTM, CDR2 ANQGSEA. CDR3 residues: CRGDAGTNTEAFF. CDR3 coding DNA: TGCAGGGGGGATGCGGGGACCAACACTGAAGCTTTCTTT.

The chain links TRBV4-2 to TRBJ2-5; D remains ambiguous. This CDR3 is built from 14 residues. With 0 bases removed from V and 4 bases from J, the gap between germline ends came to 9 bases. Germline CDR1 reads LGHNA; CDR2 reads YNFKEQ. The CDR3 bases are TGTGCCAGCAGCCAAGATCCGGTCCCAGAGACCCAGTACTTC. Translation: CASSQDPVPETQYF.

This sequence joins TRBV30 and TRBJ2-7; TRBD1 matches at 8 bases. Germline lookup yields CDR1 GTSNPN and CDR2 SVGIG (reference sequence). The junction had 13 bases not matched to a gene; V was cut back by 1 base and J by 5 bases. The CDR3 has 16 residues. The CDR3 loop reads CAWSAPGGRGLNEQYF. In DNA, the CDR3 is TGTGCCTGGAGTGCCCCCGGGGGCAGGGGGCTAAACGAGCAGTACTTC. The entire variable domain, with the rest obtained from reference TRBV30 and TRBJ2-7, is as follows: SQTIHQWPATLVQPVGSPLSLECTVEGTSNPNLYWYRQAAGRGLQLLFYSVGIGQISSEVPQNLSASRPQDRQFILSSKKLLLSDSGFYLCAWSAPGGRGLNEQYFGPGTRLTVT.

The V call is TRBV6-5, the J call TRBJ1-2; 8 nucleotides agree with TRBD1. Germline CDR1 MNHEY, CDR2 SVGAGI. Trimming cost V 3 bases and J 8 bases; bases outside gene matches: 8. This CDR3 has 14 amino acids. CDR3 region: CASSYPDRVGGYTF. In DNA, the CDR3 is TGTGCCAGCAGTTATCCGGACAGGGTCGGAGGCTACACCTTC.

The J gene is TRBJ1-6, the V gene TRBV29-1; D possibly corresponds to TRBD1 (6 bases). Germline V gene data show CDR1 as SQVTM and CDR2 as ANQGSEA. This CDR3 is built from 12 residues. V was pared by 7 bases and J by 7 bases, with 11 bases between. The CDR3 here is CSAGTPNSPLHF. The CDR3 bases are TGCAGCGCCGGGACACCAAATTCACCCCTCCACTTT.

V usage is TRBV30 and J usage is TRBJ1-6; no firm D call. Germline-derived CDR1 and CDR2 are GTSNPN and SVGIG (reference sequence). V lost 4 bases and J lost 10, with 8 bases in between. The CDR3 spans 11 residues. CDR3 loop: CAWTTGSPLHF. CDR3 DNA sequence: TGTGCCTGGACCACTGGATCACCCCTCCACTTT.

The J gene is TRBJ2-1, the V gene TRBV7-2; TRBD2 might be the D (6 bases). V was shortened by 3 bases and J by 4 bases, with 10 bases between the two germline ends. From germline, CDR1 is SGHTA and CDR2 FQGNSA. The CDR3 extends over 14 amino acids. The CDR3 is CASSLDGLYNEQFF. The CDR3 region has the DNA TGTGCCAGCAGCTTGGATGGACTATACAATGAGCAGTTCTTC.

This chain joins TRBV4-2 and TRBJ2-7; 11 bases align to TRBD1. Germline lookup yields CDR1 LGHNA and CDR2 YNFKEQ. V was pared by 5 bases and J by 6 bases, with 3 bases of the junction left unmatched. This CDR3 has 13 residues. The DNA for the CDR3 is TGTGCCAGCAGCATGGGACAGGGGGGCGAGCAGTACTTC. It is translated as CASSMGQGGEQYF.

In nucleotides, the CDR3 is TGTGCCAGCAGTGAAAGGGGGTTGGGAGGCTACACCTTC. Translating gives CASSERGLGGYTF. The rearrangement joins TRBV25-1 to TRBJ1-2; TRBD1 is a possible D gene (6 bases). Germline assignment: CDR1 MGHDK and CDR2 SYGVNS. The CDR3 runs to 13 residues. Trimming pared 2 bases from V and 8 bases from J, leaving 12 bases between.

The CDR3 loop is CSARGGGSPLHF. CDR3 nucleotide sequence: TGCAGTGCTAGAGGGGGAGGGTCACCCCTCCACTTT. This chain connects TRBV20-1 to TRBJ1-6; D remains ambiguous. The CDR3 length is 12 residues. Germline loops: CDR1 DFQATT, CDR2 SNEGSKA (reference sequence). Between the trimmed V and J ends, which lost 1 base and 10 bases, there was a span of 8 bases.

The chain is built from TRBV6-5 and TRBJ2-7, with 8 bases fitting TRBD1. This CDR3 is built from 14 residues. J lost 5 bases, V lost 4 bases, and 7 bases had no gene match. Per germline, CDR1 MNHEY and CDR2 SVGAGI. In DNA form, the CDR3 reads TGTGCCAGCAGTTCAAACAGGGGGATTGACGAGCAGTACGTC. Translated, it gives CASSSNRGIDEQYV.

This chain uses TRBV3-1 with TRBJ2-3; the D is unclear. Between the trimmed V and J ends, which lost 5 bases and 2 bases, there was a span of 8 bases. This CDR3 comprises 13 residues. The germline gives CDR1 LGHDT, CDR2 YNNKEL (reference sequence). The CDR3 is CASSGDNTDTQYF. The CDR3 DNA follows: TGTGCCAGCAGCGGCGATAACACAGATACGCAGTATTTT.

The chain links TRBV3-1 to TRBJ2-5; D call uncertain. The germline CDR1 and CDR2 sequences are LGHDT and YNNKEL (reference sequence). The V gene lost 4 bases and the J gene lost 0 bases, with 12 bases spanning the gap. The CDR3 contains 15 residues. For the CDR3, the DNA is TGTGCCAGCAGCCTTACTATACAACACCAAGAGACCCAGTACTTC. As protein: CASSLTIQHQETQYF.

The chain has TRBV19 and TRBJ2-7, with D maybe TRBD1 (6 bases). The length of the CDR3 is 13 residues. V shed 6 bases and J shed 3 bases, with 12 bases lying between them. Germline V gene lookup returns CDR1 LNHDA and CDR2 SQIVND (reference sequence). CDR3 residues: CASSYGTLYEQYV. CDR3 bases: TGTGCCAGTAGCTACGGGACACTCTACGAGCAGTACGTC.

CDR3 in DNA: TGTGCCAGCAGCGCGGACGGGGAAGGGAACACTGAAGCTTTCTTT. Protein product: CASSADGEGNTEAFF. The chain uses TRBV3-1 and TRBJ1-1; no clear D gene. Trimming stripped 5 bases from V and 1 base from J, with 14 bases between. The V gene's germline CDR1 is LGHDT and CDR2 YNNKEL (reference sequence). The CDR3 has 15 residues.

The CDR3 here is CSARRQETQYF. In nucleotides, the CDR3 is TGCAGTGCTAGAAGACAAGAGACCCAGTACTTC. The V call is TRBV20-1, the J call TRBJ2-5; no clear D. Germline V CDR1 and CDR2: DFQATT, SNEGSKA (reference sequence). The CDR3 has 11 residues. The V and J ends lost 2 bases and 2 bases respectively, with 3 bases between them.

This clonotype was counted once. The chain recombines TRBV7-9 with TRBJ2-7; D might be TRBD2 (5 bases). Trimming pared 5 bases from V and 3 bases from J, leaving 8 bases between. The CDR3 is 12 amino acids. Germline loops: CDR1 SEHNR, CDR2 FQNEAQ (reference sequence). Written as DNA, the CDR3 is TGTGCCAGCAGCGGACTGGGCTACGAGCAGTACTTC. Translation gives CASSGLGYEQYF.

This sequence joins TRBV20-1 and TRBJ2-3; TRBD2 matches at 9 bases. The CDR3 sequence is 18 residues long. The V gene end was trimmed by 0 bases and the J gene end by 0 bases; junction bases not matched to a gene: 10. From germline, CDR1 is DFQATT and CDR2 SNEGSKA (reference sequence). CDR3 loop: CSARDPGLAGTSTDTQYF. DNA of the CDR3: TGCAGTGCTAGAGATCCCGGTCTAGCGGGGACTAGCACAGATACGCAGTATTTT.

In nucleotides, the CDR3 is TGCAGTCCGAGTGACAATAATGAAAAACTGTTTTTT. Its protein product is CSPSDNNEKLFF. The chain combines TRBV20-1 with TRBJ1-4, with no clear D. V lost 8 bases to trimming and J lost 4 bases, with 11 bases between them. The CDR3 consists of 12 residues. Germline V gene lookup returns CDR1 DFQATT and CDR2 SNEGSKA (reference sequence).

This chain connects TRBV20-1 to TRBJ2-3; 10 bases match TRBD2. Germline assignment: CDR1 DFQATT and CDR2 SNEGSKA (reference sequence). This CDR3 region has 15 residues. The CDR3 sequence is CSTYLGLAGADTQYF. The CDR3 region has the DNA TGCAGCACCTATTTAGGGCTAGCGGGGGCAGATACGCAGTATTTT.

This clonotype was seen a handful of times. The rearrangement links TRBV30 to TRBJ2-5; maybe TRBD2 (6 bases). Deletions cut 0 bases from V and 3 bases from J, with 11 bases between. The CDR3 has 14 amino acids. Germline V gives CDR1 GTSNPN, CDR2 SVGIG (reference sequence). In DNA form, the CDR3 reads TGTGCCTGGAGTGTTTTGCGGGACGAAGAGACCCAGTACTTC. Translating gives CAWSVLRDEETQYF.